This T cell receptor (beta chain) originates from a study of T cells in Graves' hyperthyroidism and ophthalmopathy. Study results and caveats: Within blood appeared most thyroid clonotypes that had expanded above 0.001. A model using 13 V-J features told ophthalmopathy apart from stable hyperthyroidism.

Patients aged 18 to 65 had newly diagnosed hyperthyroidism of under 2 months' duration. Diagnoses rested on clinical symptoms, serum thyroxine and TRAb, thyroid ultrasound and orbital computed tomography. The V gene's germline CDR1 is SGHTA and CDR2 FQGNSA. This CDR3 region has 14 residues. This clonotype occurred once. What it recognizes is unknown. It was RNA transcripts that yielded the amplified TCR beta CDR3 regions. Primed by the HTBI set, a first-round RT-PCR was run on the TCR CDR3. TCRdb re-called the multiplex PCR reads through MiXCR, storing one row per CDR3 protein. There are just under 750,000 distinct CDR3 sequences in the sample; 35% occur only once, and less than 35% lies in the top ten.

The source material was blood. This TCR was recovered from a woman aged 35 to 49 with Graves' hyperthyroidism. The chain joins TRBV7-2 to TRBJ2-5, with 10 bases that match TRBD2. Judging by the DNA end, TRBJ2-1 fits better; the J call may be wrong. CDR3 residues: CAIRTSGYYNEQFF. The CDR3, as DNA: TGTGCCATCAGGACTAGCGGATATTACAATGAGCAGTTCTTC.